The 9 T cell receptor beta chains presented below share a single source sample, sequenced in a study of T cells of healthy individuals. TCRdb called the 5' RACE reads again in MiXCR, with one record for every CDR3 protein. Of around 98,000 distinct CDR3 sequences in the sample, about 16% were seen once. The receptor set was obtained from a human donor in good health.

This chain connects TRBV15 to TRBJ2-3, with a possible D match to TRBD1 (6 bases). Deletions cut 3 bases from V and 6 bases from J, with 13 bases between. The CDR3 is made up of 14 amino acids. The germline V gene encodes CDR1 LNHNV and CDR2 YYDKDF (reference sequence). CDR3 DNA sequence: TGTGCCACCAGCAGGTCAGGGGCAGGCGATACGCAGTATTTT. Amino acid sequence: CATSRSGAGDTQYF.

This clonotype occurred many times. V gene TRBV28 combines with J gene TRBJ2-3; the match to TRBD2 covers 10 bases. This CDR3 has 16 residues. J was trimmed by 5 bases and V by 7 bases; bases with no gene match: 12. Germline V gene lookup returns CDR1 MDHEN and CDR2 SYDVKM. The CDR3 loop reads CASITPGLAGVDTQYF. The CDR3 nucleotides are TGTGCCAGCATTACCCCTGGGCTAGCGGGAGTAGATACGCAGTATTTT.

This clonotype showed up just a few times. The gene calls are TRBV28 and TRBJ2-1; 8 bases line up with TRBD2. Germline lookup yields CDR1 MDHEN and CDR2 SYDVKM. The trim removed 5 bases at V and 4 bases at J, leaving 7 bases unmatched. The CDR3 totals 15 residues. DNA of the CDR3: TGTGCCAGCAGTCCCCTTAGCGGGAAATACAATGAGCAGTTCTTC. Protein product: CASSPLSGKYNEQFF.

V and J are TRBV12-3 or TRBV12-4 and TRBJ2-4; D is undetermined. The CDR3 has 13 amino acids. Trimming pared 1 base from V and 9 bases from J, leaving 10 bases between. The CDR3: CASSLVWGAIQYF. DNA for the CDR3: TGTGCCAGCAGTTTAGTTTGGGGTGCCATTCAGTACTTC.

This clonotype was seen a handful of times. CDR3 protein: CASSSTGGLYEQYF. The CDR3 region has the DNA TGTGCCAGCAGTTCGACAGGGGGCCTCTACGAGCAGTACTTC. This chain connects TRBV28 to TRBJ2-7, with 10 positions matching TRBD1. CDR3 length: 14 residues. Germline lookup yields CDR1 MDHEN and CDR2 SYDVKM. V shed 4 bases, J shed 3 bases, and the junction held 3 bases outside the gene matches.

This clonotype has only a few counts. The rearrangement joins TRBV7-3 to TRBJ2-1, with a possible D match to TRBD2 (5 bases). V gave up 1 base and J gave up 3 bases, with 10 bases separating them. From germline, CDR1 is SGHTA and CDR2 FQGTGA. This CDR3 has 15 residues. The CDR3 reads CASSLKVGSYNEQFF. The CDR3 coding sequence is TGTGCCAGCAGCTTAAAGGTAGGGAGCTACAATGAGCAGTTCTTC.

This clonotype was seen a few times. The V gene is TRBV20-1, the J gene TRBJ2-3; the D gene is possibly TRBD2 (5 bases). Germline CDR1 DFQATT, CDR2 SNEGSKA (reference sequence). There are 13 residues in the CDR3. Trimming took off 7 bases at V and 5 bases at J, with 16 bases between the two ends. This chain's CDR3 is CSGLGIRGDTQYF. The CDR3 nucleotides read TGCAGTGGCTTGGGGATTCGGGGAGATACGCAGTATTTT.

This clonotype was counted many times. The rearrangement uses TRBV18 and TRBJ1-6, with 7 bases that match TRBD1. Germline V CDR1 and CDR2: KGHSH, LQKENI. This CDR3 contains 14 residues. Trimming took 2 bases from V and 10 from J; bases not matched to a gene: 5. In DNA, the CDR3 is TGTGCCAGCTCACCAACAGGGGAGGACTCACCCCTCCACTTT. Its translation is CASSPTGEDSPLHF.

This clonotype was recorded at least ten times. This chain links TRBV3-1 with TRBJ2-7; 8 nucleotides agree with TRBD1. The CDR3 runs 15 residues. The V gene end was trimmed by 1 base and the J gene end by 3 bases; junction bases not matched to a gene: 5. Germline V gives CDR1 LGHDT, CDR2 YNNKEL (reference sequence). This CDR3 is CASSQGGDRYYEQYF. Here the CDR3 DNA reads TGTGCCAGCAGCCAAGGCGGGGACAGGTACTACGAGCAGTACTTC.